These 9 T cell receptor beta chains share one sample of origin, sequenced in a study of response to subunit inactivated influenza vaccine (dated by TCRdb to about 2018). Receptor libraries were prepared by RT-PCR. Sequencing instrument: Illumina HiSeq 2500. The public reads were reprocessed in TCRdb via fastp at Q25 and MiXCR, keeping in-frame beta chains. Rows are unified per CDR3 protein, each entry keeping the most common DNA and genes. The sample profile shows about 520,000 distinct CDR3 sequences; approximately 7.3% of them were found once. Together, the top ten hold around 14% of the sample. The sample here was PBMCs from blood, taken around 2 years after vaccination. These TCRs come from a man aged 45 to 75 who received an inactivated influenza vaccine. Donor details come from another sample of the same person, matched by shared clones.

In its sample, this clonotype was seen a few times. The chain employs TRBV5-1 and TRBJ1-3, with 8 bases fitting TRBD1. V was pared by 4 bases and J by 7 bases, with 10 bases of the junction left unmatched. This CDR3 spans 15 amino acids. Looked up from germline, CDR1 is SGHRS and CDR2 is YFSETQ. This CDR3 reads CASSAGTGLSNTIYF. CDR3 nucleotide sequence: TGCGCCAGCAGCGCCGGGACAGGATTATCTAACACCATATATTTT.

This clonotype came up many times. V usage is TRBV5-1 and J usage is TRBJ2-3; D is perhaps TRBD1 or TRBD2 (5 bases each). Germline assignment: CDR1 SGHRS and CDR2 YFSETQ. CDR3 length: 15 amino acids. V was cut by 0 bases and J by 1 base, with 9 bases left in between. The CDR3 reads CASSLGEGRTDTQYF. The DNA of the CDR3 is TGCGCCAGCAGCTTGGGTGAGGGGCGCACAGATACGCAGTATTTT.

The chain links TRBV3-1 to TRBJ2-5; D possibly corresponds to TRBD1 (6 bases). The CDR3 spans 14 residues. Germline CDR1 LGHDT, CDR2 YNNKEL (reference sequence). Between the trimmed V and J ends, which lost 3 bases and 7 bases, there was a span of 15 bases. The CDR3 is CASSQGQAQWTQYF. CDR3 sequence (DNA): TGTGCCAGCAGCCAGGGACAAGCTCAGTGGACCCAGTACTTC.

This clonotype was observed a few times. This chain joins TRBV5-1 and TRBJ2-3; 10 bases map to TRBD1. The CDR3 totals 16 residues. Germline assignment: CDR1 SGHRS and CDR2 YFSETQ. The junction had 6 bases not matched to a gene; V was cut back by 2 bases and J by 3 bases. CDR3 nucleotides: TGCGCCAGCAGCTTAGACAGGGGGCTCGGTACAGATACGCAGTATTTT. Amino acids: CASSLDRGLGTDTQYF. Based on the CDR3 plus reference TRBV5-1 and TRBJ2-3, the full variable domain is KAGVTQTPRYLIKTRGQQVTLSCSPISGHRSVSWYQQTPGQGLQFLFEYFSETQRNKGNFPGRFSGRQFSNSRSEMNVSTLELGDSALYLCASSLDRGLGTDTQYFGPGTRLTVL.

This clonotype was seen repeatedly, ten times or more. The chain links TRBV5-1 to TRBJ1-4, with 9 bases fitting TRBD1. Trimming at V came to 4 bases and at J to 0 bases, leaving 4 bases not matched to a gene. Germline CDR1 and CDR2: SGHRS and YFSETQ. The CDR3 is 16 amino acids. The CDR3 sequence is CASSGGTGSTNEKLFF. As DNA, the CDR3 is TGCGCCAGCAGCGGCGGGACAGGGTCAACTAATGAAAAACTGTTTTTT.

This clonotype occurred many times. The V gene is TRBV28, the J gene TRBJ2-7, with a possible D match to TRBD1 (5 bases). The germline V and J ends were trimmed by 5 bases and 7 bases, with 15 bases remaining between them. This CDR3 comprises 13 residues. Germline CDR1 and CDR2: MDHEN and SYDVKM. The CDR3 loop is CASSPGSAREQYF. In DNA form, the CDR3 reads TGTGCCAGCAGTCCAGGGTCAGCCCGGGAGCAGTACTTC.

This chain uses TRBV18 with TRBJ2-4; D not certain. V lost 3 bases and J lost 0, with 15 bases in between. There are 17 residues in the CDR3. Germline V gene sequence: CDR1 KGHSH, CDR2 LQKENI. The DNA for the CDR3 is TGTGCCAGCTCACCCGATGGGTTATTTCTAGCCAAAAACATTCAGTACTTC. Protein: CASSPDGLFLAKNIQYF.

This clonotype was found a few times. The rearrangement joins TRBV28 to TRBJ2-7; the D is unclear. Trimming removed 3 bases at V and 7 bases at J, with 10 bases between. Germline CDR1 reads MDHEN; CDR2 reads SYDVKM. The length of the CDR3 is 12 residues. CDR3 sequence: CASSFLSTEQYF. The CDR3 DNA sequence: TGTGCCAGCAGTTTCCTAAGTACAGAGCAGTACTTC.

The chain is built from TRBV4-3 and TRBJ1-5; 8 bases agree with TRBD1. This CDR3 has 18 residues. The V gene end was trimmed by 0 bases and the J gene end by 1 base; junction bases not matched to a gene: 8. Looked up from germline, CDR1 is LGHNA and CDR2 is YSLEER. CDR3 sequence reads: CASSQERFRTGSNQPQHF. The DNA for the CDR3 is TGCGCCAGCAGCCAAGAAAGGTTTCGGACAGGGAGCAATCAGCCCCAGCATTTT.